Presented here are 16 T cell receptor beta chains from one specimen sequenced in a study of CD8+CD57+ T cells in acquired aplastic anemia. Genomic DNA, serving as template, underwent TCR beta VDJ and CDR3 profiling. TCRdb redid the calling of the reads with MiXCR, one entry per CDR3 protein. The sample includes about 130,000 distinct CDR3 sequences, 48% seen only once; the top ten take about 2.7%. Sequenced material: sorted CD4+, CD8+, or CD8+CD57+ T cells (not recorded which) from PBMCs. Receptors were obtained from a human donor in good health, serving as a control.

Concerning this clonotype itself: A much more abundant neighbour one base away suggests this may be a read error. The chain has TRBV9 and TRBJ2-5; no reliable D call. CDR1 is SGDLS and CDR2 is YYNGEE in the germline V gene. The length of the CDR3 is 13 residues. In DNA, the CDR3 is TGTGCCAGCAGTCCCAGGCAGGTAGAGGCCCAGTACTTC. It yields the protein CASSPRQVEAQYF.

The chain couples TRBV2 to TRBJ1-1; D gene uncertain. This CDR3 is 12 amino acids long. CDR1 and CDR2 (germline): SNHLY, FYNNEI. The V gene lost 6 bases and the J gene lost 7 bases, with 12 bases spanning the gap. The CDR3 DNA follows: TGTGCCAGCAGGAGGGCAACTAATGAAGCTTTCTTT. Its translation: CASRRATNEAFF.

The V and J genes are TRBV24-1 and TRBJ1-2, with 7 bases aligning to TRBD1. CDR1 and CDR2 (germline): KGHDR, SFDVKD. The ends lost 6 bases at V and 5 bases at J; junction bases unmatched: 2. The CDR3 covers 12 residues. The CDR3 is CATSPGQYGYTF. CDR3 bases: TGTGCCACCAGTCCGGGACAGTATGGCTACACCTTC.

CDR3 DNA: TGTGCCAGCAGTTTAGGTAGGCAGTACGAGCAGTACGTC. It encodes CASSLGRQYEQYV. The chain couples TRBV12-3 or TRBV12-4 to TRBJ2-7; no firm D call. The V end lost 1 base, the J end lost 4 bases, and 8 bases lay between the germline ends. The CDR3 length is 13 residues.

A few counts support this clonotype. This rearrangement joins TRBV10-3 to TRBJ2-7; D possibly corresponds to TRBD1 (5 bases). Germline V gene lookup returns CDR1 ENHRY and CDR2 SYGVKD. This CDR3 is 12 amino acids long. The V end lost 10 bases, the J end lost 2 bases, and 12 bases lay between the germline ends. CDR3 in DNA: TGTGCCACACTCGACAGTACCTACGAGCAGTACTTC. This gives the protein CATLDSTYEQYF.

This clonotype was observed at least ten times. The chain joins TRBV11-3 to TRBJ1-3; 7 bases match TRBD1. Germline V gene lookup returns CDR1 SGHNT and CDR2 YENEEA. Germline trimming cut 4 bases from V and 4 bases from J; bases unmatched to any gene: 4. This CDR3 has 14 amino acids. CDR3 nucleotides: TGTGCCAGCAGCTCCCGACAGGGCGGAAACACCATATATTTT. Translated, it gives CASSSRQGGNTIYF.

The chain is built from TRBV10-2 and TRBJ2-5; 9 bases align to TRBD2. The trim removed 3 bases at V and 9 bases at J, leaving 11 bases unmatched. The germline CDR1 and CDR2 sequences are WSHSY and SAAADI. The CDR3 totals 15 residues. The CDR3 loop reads CASSDRFSGSWAQYF. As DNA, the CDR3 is TGCGCCAGCAGTGATCGGTTTAGCGGGAGCTGGGCCCAGTACTTC.

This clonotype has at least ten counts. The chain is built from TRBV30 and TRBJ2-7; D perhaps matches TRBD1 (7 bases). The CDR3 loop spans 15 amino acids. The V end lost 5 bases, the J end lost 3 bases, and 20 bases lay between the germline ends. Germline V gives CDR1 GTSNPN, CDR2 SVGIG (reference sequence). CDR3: CAWRGTVGNYYEQYF. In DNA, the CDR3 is TGTGCCTGGCGCGGGACAGTTGGCAATTACTACGAGCAGTACTTC.

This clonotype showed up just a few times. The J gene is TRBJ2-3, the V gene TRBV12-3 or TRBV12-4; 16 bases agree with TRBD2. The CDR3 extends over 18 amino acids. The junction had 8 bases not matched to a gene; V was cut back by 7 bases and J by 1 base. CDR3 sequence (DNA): TGTGCCAGCAAGCCAGGGACTAGCGGGGGGGCCGGCACAGATACGCAGTATTTT. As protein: CASKPGTSGGAGTDTQYF.

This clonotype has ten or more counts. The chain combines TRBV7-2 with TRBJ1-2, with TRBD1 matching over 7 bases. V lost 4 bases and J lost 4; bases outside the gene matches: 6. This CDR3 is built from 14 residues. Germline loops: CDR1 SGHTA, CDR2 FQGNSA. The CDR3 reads CASSSAGQVYGYTF. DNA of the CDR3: TGTGCCAGCAGCTCTGCCGGACAGGTCTATGGCTACACCTTC.

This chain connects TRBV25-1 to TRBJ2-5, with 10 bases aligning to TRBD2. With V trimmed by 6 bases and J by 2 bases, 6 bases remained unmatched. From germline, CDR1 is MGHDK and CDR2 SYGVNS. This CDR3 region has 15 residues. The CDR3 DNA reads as TGTGCCAGCAGCCCAGCGGGGGGGCCGCAAGAGACCCAGTACTTC. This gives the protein CASSPAGGPQETQYF.

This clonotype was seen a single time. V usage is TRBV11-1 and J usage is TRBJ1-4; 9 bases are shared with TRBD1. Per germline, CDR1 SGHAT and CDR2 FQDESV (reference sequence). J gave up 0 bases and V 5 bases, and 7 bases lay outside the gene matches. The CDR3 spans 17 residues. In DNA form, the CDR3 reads TGTGCCAGCAGCCTCGGACAGGGGCGAACAACTAATGAAAAACTGTTTTTT. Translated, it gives CASSLGQGRTTNEKLFF.

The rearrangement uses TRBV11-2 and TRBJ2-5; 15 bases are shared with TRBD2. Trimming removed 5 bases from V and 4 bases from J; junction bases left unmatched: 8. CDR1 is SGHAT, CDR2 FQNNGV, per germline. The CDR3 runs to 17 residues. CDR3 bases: TGTGCCAGCAGCCACGCCGGACTAGCGGGGGGGCGAGAGACCCAGTACTTC. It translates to CASSHAGLAGGRETQYF.

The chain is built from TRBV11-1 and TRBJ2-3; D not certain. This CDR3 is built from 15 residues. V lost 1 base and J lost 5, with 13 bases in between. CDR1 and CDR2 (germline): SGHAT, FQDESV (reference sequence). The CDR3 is CASSLGVGLLDTQYF. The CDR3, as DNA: TGTGCCAGCAGCTTAGGGGTCGGTCTCCTAGATACGCAGTATTTT.

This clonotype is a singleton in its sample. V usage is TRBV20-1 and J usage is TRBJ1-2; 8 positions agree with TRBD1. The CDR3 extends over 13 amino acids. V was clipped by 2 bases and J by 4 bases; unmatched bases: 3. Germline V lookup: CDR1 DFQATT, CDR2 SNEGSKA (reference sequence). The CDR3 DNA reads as TGCAGTGCTAGACGTACAGGGGGCTATGGCTACACCTTC. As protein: CSARRTGGYGYTF.

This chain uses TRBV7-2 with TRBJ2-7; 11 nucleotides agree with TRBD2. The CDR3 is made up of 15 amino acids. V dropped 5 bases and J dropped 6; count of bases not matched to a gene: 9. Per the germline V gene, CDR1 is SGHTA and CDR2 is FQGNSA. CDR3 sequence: CASSILAGGGSEQYF. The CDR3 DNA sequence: TGTGCCAGCAGCATTCTAGCGGGGGGTGGTTCCGAGCAGTACTTC.